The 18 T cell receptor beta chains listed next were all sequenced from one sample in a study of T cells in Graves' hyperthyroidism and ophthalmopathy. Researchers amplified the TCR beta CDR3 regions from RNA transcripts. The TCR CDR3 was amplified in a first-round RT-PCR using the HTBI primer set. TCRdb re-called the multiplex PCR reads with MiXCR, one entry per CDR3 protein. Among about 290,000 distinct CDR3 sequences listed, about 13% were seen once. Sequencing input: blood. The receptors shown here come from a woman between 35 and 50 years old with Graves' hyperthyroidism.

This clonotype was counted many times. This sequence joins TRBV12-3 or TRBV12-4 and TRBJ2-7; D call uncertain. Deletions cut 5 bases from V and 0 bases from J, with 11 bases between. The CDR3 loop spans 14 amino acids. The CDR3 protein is CASSGQVGSYEQYF. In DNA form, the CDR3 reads TGTGCCAGCAGTGGGCAGGTCGGCTCCTACGAGCAGTACTTC.

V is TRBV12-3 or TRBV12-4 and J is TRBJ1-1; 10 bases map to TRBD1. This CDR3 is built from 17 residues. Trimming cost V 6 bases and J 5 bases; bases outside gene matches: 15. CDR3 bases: TGTGCCAGCAGAAGAAGACAGGGGGCGAGGGGGTCGACTGAAGCTTTCTTT. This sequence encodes CASRRRQGARGSTEAFF.

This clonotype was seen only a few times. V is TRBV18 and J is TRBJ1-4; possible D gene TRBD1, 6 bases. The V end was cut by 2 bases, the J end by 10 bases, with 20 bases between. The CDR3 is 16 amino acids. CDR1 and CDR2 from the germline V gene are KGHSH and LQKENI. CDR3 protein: CASSPVVTGTIGKLFF. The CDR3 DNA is TGTGCCAGCTCACCAGTCGTCACAGGGACCATCGGAAAACTGTTTTTT.

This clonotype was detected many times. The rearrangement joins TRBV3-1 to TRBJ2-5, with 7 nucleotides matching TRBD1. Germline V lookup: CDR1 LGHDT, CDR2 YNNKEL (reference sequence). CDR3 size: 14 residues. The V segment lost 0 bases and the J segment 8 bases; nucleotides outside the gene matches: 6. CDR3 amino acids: CASSQDDRVVTQYF. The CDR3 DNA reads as TGTGCCAGCAGCCAAGATGACAGGGTGGTTACCCAGTACTTC.

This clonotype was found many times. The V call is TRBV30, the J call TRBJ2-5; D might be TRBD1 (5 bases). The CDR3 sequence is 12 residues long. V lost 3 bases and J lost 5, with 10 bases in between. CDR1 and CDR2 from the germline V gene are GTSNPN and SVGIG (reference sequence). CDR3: CAWSSGWETQYF. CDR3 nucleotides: TGTGCCTGGAGCTCAGGGTGGGAGACCCAGTACTTC.

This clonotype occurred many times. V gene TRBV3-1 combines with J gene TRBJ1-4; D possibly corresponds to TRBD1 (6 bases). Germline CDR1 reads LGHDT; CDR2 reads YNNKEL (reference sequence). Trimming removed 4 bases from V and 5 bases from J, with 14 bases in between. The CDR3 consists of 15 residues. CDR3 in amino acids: CASSRGTTPNEKLFF. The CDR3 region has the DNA TGTGCCAGCAGCCGGGGGACAACCCCGAATGAAAAACTGTTTTTT. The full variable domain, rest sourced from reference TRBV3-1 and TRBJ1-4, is DTAVSQTPKYLVTQMGNDKSIKCEQNLGHDTMYWYKQDSKKFLKIMFSYNNKELIINETVPNRFSPKSPDKAHLNLHINSLELGDSAVYFCASSRGTTPNEKLFFGSGTQLSVL.

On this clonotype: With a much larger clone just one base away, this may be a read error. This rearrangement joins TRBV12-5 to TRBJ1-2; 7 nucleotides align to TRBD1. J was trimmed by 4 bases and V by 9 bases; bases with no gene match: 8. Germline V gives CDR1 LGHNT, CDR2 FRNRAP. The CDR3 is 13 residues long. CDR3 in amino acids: CASYGDSLYGYTF. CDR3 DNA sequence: TGTGCTAGCTACGGGGACAGTCTCTATGGCTACACCTTC.

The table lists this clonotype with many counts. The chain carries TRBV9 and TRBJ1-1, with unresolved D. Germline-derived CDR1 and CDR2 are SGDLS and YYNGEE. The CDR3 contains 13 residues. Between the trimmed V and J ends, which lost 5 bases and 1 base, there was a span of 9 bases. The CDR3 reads CASRERTNTEAFF. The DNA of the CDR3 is TGTGCCAGCAGAGAACGGACGAACACTGAAGCTTTCTTT.

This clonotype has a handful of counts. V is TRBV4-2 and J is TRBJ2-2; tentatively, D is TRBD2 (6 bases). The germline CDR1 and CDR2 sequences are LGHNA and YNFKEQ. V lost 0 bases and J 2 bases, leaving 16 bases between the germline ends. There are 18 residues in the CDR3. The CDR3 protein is CASSQEASGRINTGELFF. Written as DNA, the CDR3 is TGTGCCAGCAGCCAAGAAGCGAGCGGGCGAATTAACACCGGGGAGCTGTTTTTT.

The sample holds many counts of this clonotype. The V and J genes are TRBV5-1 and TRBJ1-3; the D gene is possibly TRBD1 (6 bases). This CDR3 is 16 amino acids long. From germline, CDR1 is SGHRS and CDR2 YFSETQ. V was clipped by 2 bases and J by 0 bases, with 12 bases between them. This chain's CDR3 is CASSLREQGSGNTIYF. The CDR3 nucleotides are TGCGCCAGCAGCTTAAGAGAACAGGGCTCTGGAAACACCATATATTTT.

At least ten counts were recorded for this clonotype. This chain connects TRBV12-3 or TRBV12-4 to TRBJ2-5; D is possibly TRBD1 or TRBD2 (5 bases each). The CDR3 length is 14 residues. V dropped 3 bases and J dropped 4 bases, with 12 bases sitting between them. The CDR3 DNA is TGTGCCAGCAGTTTTCAGAAAGGGACAGAGACCCAGTACTTC. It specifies CASSFQKGTETQYF.

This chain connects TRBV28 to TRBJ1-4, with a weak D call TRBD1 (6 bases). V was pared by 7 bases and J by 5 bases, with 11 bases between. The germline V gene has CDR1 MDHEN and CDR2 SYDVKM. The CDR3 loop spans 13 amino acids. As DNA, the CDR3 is TGTGCCAGCATCCTCCAGGGGAATGAAAAACTGTTTTTT. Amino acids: CASILQGNEKLFF.

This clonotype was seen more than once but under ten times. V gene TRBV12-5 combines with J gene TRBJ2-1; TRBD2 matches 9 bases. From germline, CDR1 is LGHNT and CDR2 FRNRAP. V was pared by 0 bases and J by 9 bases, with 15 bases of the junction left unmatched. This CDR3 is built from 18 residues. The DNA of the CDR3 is TGTGCTAGTGGTTTGGTTCTGGGTAGCGGGAGTGGTGGCAGTGAGCAGTTCTTC. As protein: CASGLVLGSGSGGSEQFF.

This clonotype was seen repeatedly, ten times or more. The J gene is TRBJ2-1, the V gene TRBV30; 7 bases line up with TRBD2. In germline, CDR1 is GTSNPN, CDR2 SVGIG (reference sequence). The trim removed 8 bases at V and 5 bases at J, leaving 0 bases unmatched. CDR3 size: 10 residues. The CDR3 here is CAGGDNEQFF. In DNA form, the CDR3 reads TGTGCCGGGGGGGACAATGAGCAGTTCTTC.

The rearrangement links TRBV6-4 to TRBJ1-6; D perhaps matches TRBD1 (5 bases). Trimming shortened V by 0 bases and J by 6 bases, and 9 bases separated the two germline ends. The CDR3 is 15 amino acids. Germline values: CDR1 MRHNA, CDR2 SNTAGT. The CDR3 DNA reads TGTGCCAGCAGTGACTCGGCCCAGGGTAATTCACCCCTCCACTTT. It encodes CASSDSAQGNSPLHF.

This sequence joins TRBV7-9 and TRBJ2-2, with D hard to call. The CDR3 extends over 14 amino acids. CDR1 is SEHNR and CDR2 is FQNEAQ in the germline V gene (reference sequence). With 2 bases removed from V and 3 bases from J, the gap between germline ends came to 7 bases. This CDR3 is CASSLTGHTGELFF. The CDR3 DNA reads TGTGCCAGCAGCTTAACGGGTCACACCGGGGAGCTGTTTTTT.

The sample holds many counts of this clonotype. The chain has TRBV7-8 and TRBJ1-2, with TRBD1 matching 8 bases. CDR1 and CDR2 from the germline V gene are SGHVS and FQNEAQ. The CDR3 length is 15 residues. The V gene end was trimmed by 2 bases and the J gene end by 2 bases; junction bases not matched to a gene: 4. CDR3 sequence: CASSLRRGRNYGYTF. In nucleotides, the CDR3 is TGTGCCAGCAGCTTACGCAGGGGGCGAAACTATGGCTACACCTTC.

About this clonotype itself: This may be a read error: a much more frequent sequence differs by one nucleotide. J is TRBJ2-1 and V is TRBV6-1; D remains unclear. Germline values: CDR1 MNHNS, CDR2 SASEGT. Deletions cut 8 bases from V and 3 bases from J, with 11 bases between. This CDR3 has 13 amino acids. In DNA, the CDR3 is TGTGCCAGCGACACCGCTAACTACAATGAGCAGTTCTTC. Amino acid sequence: CASDTANYNEQFF.